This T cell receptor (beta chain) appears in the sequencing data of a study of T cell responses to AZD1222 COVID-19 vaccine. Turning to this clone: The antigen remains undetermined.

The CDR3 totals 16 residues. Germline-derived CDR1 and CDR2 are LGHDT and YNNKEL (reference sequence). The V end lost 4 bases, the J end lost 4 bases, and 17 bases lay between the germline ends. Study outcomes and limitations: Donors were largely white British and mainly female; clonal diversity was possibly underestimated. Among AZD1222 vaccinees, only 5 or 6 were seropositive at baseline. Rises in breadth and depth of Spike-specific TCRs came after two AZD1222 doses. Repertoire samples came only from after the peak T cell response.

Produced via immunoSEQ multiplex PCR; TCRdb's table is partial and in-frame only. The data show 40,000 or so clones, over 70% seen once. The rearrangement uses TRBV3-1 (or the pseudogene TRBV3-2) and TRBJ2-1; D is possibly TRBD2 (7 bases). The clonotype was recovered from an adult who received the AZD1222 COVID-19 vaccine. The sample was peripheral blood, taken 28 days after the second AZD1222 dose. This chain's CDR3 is CASSRGWGGQYNEQFF. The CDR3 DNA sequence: TGTGCCAGCAGCCGAGGGTGGGGGGGACAATACAATGAGCAGTTCTTC.